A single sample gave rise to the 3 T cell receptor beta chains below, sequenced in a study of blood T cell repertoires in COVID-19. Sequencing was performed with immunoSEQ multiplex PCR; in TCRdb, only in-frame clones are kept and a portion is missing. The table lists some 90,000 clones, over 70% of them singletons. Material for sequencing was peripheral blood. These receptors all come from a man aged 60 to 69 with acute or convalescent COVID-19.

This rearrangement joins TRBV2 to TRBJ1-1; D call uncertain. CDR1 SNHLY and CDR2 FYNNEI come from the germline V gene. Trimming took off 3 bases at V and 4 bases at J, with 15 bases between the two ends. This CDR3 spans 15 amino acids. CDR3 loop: CASSDSPKAGTEAFF. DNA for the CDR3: TGTGCCAGCAGTGATTCCCCTAAAGCCGGCACTGAAGCTTTCTTT.

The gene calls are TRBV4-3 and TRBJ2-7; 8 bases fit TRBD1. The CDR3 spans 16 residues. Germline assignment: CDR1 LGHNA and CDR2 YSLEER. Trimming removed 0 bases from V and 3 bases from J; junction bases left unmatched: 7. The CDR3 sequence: CASSQEEGQGFYEQYF. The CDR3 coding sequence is TGCGCCAGCAGCCAAGAAGAAGGACAGGGCTTCTACGAGCAGTACTTC.

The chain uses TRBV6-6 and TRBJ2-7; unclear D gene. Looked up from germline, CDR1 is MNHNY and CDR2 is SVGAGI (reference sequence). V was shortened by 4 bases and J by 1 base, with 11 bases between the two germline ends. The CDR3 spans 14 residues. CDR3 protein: CASSFPGRSYEQYF. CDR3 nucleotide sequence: TGTGCCAGCAGTTTTCCAGGTCGTTCCTACGAGCAGTACTTC.